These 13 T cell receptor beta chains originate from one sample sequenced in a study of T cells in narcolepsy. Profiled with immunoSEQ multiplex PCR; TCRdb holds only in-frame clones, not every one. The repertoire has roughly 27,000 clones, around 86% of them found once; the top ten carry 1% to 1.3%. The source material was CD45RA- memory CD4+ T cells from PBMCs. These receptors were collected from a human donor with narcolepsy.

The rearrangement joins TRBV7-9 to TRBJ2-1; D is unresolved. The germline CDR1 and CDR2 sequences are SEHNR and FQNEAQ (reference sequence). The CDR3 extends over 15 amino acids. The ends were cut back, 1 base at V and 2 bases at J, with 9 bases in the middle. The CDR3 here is CASSLGLVAYNEQFF. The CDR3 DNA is TGTGCCAGCAGCTTAGGGCTAGTCGCCTACAATGAGCAGTTCTTC.

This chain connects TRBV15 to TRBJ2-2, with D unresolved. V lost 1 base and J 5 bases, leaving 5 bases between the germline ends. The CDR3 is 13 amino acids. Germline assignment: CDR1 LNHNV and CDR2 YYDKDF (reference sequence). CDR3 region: CATSRGPTGELFF. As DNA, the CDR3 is TGTGCCACCAGCAGAGGCCCGACCGGGGAGCTGTTTTTT.

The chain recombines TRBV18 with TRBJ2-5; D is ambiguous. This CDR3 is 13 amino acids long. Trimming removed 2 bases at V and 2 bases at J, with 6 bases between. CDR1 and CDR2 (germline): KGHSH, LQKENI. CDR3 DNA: TGTGCCAGCTCACCATTCAGTCAAGAGACCCAGTACTTC. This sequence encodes CASSPFSQETQYF.

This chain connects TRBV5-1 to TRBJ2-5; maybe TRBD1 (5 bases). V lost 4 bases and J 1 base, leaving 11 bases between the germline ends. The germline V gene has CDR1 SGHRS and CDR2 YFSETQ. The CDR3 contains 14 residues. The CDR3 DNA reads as TGCGCCAGCAGCCGCGCCCAGGGCCAAGAGACCCAGTACTTC. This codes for CASSRAQGQETQYF. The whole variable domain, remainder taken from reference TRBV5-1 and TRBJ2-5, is KAGVTQTPRYLIKTRGQQVTLSCSPISGHRSVSWYQQTPGQGLQFLFEYFSETQRNKGNFPGRFSGRQFSNSRSEMNVSTLELGDSALYLCASSRAQGQETQYFGPGTRLLVL.

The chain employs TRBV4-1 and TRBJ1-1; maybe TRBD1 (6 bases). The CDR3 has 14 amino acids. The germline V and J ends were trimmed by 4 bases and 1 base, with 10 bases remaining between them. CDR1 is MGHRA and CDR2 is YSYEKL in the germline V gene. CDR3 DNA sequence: TGCGCCAGCAGCCCCCAGGACAGGAACACTGAAGCTTTCTTT. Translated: CASSPQDRNTEAFF.

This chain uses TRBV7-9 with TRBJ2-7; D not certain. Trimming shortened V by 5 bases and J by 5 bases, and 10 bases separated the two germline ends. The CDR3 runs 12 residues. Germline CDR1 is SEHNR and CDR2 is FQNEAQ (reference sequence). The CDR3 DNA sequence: TGTGCCAGCAGCCGGATCCGCGACGAGCAGTACGTC. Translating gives CASSRIRDEQYV.

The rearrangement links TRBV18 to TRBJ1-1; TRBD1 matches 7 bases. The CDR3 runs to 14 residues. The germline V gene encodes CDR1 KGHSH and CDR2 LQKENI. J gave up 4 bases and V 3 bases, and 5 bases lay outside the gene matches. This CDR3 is CASSPDRDGTEAFF. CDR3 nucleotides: TGTGCCAGCTCACCCGACAGGGATGGCACTGAAGCTTTCTTT.

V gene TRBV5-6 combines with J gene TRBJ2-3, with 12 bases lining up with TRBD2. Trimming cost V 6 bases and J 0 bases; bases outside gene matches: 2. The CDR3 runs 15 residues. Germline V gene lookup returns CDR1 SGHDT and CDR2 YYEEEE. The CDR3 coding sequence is TGTGCCAGCACCCTAGCGGGGGGGAGCACAGATACGCAGTATTTT. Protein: CASTLAGGSTDTQYF.

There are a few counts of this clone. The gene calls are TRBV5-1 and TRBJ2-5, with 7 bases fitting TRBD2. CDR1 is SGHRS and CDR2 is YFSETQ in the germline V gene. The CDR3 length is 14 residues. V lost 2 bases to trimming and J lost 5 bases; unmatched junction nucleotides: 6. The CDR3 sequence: CASSLGAGDETQYF. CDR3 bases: TGCGCCAGCAGCTTAGGGGCGGGGGACGAGACCCAGTACTTC.

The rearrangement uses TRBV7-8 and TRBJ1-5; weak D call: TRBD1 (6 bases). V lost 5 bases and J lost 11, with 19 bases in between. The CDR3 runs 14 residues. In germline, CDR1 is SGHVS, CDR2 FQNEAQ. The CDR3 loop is CASSISTGDSAQHF. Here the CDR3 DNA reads TGTGCCAGCAGCATCTCGACAGGAGACTCGGCCCAGCATTTT. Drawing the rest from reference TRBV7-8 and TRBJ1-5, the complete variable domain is GAGVSQSPRYKVAKRGQDVALRCDPISGHVSLFWYQQALGQGPEFLTYFQNEAQLDKSGLPSDRFFAERPEGSVSTLKIQRTQQEDSAVYLCASSISTGDSAQHFGDGTRLSIL.

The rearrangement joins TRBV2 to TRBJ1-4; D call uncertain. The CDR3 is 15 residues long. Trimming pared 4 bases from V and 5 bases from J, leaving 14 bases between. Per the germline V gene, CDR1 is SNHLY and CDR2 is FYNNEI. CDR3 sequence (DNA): TGTGCCAGCAGTGGCCAGACGGGGTGGAATGAAAAACTGTTTTTT. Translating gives CASSGQTGWNEKLFF.

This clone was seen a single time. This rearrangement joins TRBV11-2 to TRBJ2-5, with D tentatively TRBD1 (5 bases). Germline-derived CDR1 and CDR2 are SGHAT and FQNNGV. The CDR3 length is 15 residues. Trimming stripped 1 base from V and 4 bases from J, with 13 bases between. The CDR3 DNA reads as TGTGCCAGCAGCTTAGGGCAGGGAAACCGAGAGACCCAGTACTTC. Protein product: CASSLGQGNRETQYF.

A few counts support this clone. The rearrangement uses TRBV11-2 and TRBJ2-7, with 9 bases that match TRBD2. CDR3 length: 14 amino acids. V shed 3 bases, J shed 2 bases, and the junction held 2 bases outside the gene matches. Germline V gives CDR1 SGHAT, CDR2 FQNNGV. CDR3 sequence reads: CASSLRGGPYEQYF. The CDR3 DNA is TGTGCCAGCAGCTTGCGGGGGGGCCCCTACGAGCAGTACTTC. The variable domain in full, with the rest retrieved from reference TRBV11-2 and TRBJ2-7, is EAGVAQSPRYKIIEKRQSVAFWCNPISGHATLYWYQQILGQGPKLLIQFQNNGVVDDSQLPKDRFSAERLKGVDSTLKIQPAKLEDSAVYLCASSLRGGPYEQYFGPGTRLTVT.